These T cell receptor beta chains were read from a single sample in a study of T cell changes during pregnancy in multiple sclerosis. Sequencing used immunoSEQ multiplex PCR; TCRdb keeps in-frame clones, though not all of them. The profile shows 30,000 to 40,000 clones, around 91% of them singletons. Sequences were derived from CD8+ T cells from peripheral blood mononuclear cells, sampled in the second trimester of pregnancy. Source of these receptors: a female donor with multiple sclerosis, enrolled in a pregnancy study. The CDR3 runs from the conserved cysteine through the conserved F or W. Fields, in order: clone size, V gene, J gene, D gene, CDR3 DNA, CDR3 protein. A D gene is named only where the DNA matches it firmly. Not every row has a clone size; where given, it reads once, few, many or a size class.

once	TRBV19	TRBJ2-7	.	TGTGCCACTACTACCTACGAGCAGTACTTC	CATTTYEQYF
.	TRBV7-9	TRBJ2-7	.	TGTGCCAGCAGCTTGCGACAGACCGTCTACGAGCAGTACTTC	CASSLRQTVYEQYF
.	TRBV9	TRBJ2-3	.	TGTGCCAGCAGCGGTGACTTGTCAGATACGCAGTATTTT	CASSGDLSDTQYF
.	TRBV7-9	TRBJ1-1	.	TGTGCCAGCAGCTTAGGAAGGGGCATGAACACTGAAGCTTTCTTT	CASSLGRGMNTEAFF
.	TRBV18	TRBJ1-1	.	TGTGCCAGCTCACCCTCGCGGACTGAAGCTTTCTTT	CASSPSRTEAFF
.	TRBV4-3	TRBJ2-7	TRBD2	TGCGCCAGCAGCCAAGGAACTAGCGAAGGCTACGAGCAGTACTTC	CASSQGTSEGYEQYF
.	TRBV7-9	TRBJ2-7	.	TGTGCCAGCAGCTCTGGGGCTCCCCTCTCCTACGAGCAGTACTTC	CASSSGAPLSYEQYF
.	TRBV10-2	TRBJ1-2	TRBD1	TGCGCCAGCAGTGAGGTAACAGGGGCCCCGATCTACACCTTC	CASSEVTGAPIYTF
.	TRBV27	TRBJ2-4	TRBD2	TGTGCCAGCAGTCAACAACTAGCGGGAGTAGCCAAAAACATTCAGTACTTC	CASSQQLAGVAKNIQYF
few	TRBV10-3	TRBJ1-2	.	TGTGCCATCAGAAAACAGGGTACGGCTGACTATGGCTACACCTTC	CAIRKQGTADYGYTF